This paragraph covers one T cell receptor (beta chain) sequence. Per germline, CDR1 SGHVS and CDR2 FNYEAQ. J gave up 3 bases and V 0 bases, and 8 bases lay outside the gene matches. CDR3 length equals 16 residues. TCRdb re-called the 5' RACE reads through MiXCR, storing one row per CDR3 protein. The sample contains 35,000 to 40,000 distinct CDR3 sequences, roughly 5% of which appear only once. The sample is drawn from a study of early T cells in non-severe SARS-CoV-2 infection. This clonotype originated in an adult who was a healthcare worker with PCR-confirmed SARS-CoV-2 infection or an uninfected control (not recorded which). J is TRBJ2-7 and V is TRBV7-6, with 7 nucleotides matching TRBD1. The specimen sequenced was whole blood. The CDR3: CASSLARSGTVYEQYF. For the CDR3, the DNA is TGTGCCAGCAGCTTAGCGCGGTCCGGGACAGTCTACGAGCAGTACTTC.